Shown below are 23 T cell receptor beta chains from a single sample sequenced in a study of blood T cell repertoires in COVID-19. Clones were sequenced by immunoSEQ multiplex PCR, and TCRdb holds only the in-frame ones, with some missing. The table records about 140,000 clones, less than 90% of them present only once. The specimen sequenced was peripheral blood. The receptors shown here come from a human donor with COVID-19, enrolled during active disease. The donor label of this sample is uncertain.

The chain carries TRBV2 and TRBJ1-3; D is unclear. Germline V CDR1 and CDR2: SNHLY, FYNNEI. This CDR3 has 13 residues. V lost 3 bases to trimming and J lost 6 bases, with 9 bases between them. The CDR3 DNA follows: TGTGCCAGCAGTGATGGGCAGGCAAACACCATATATTTT. Encoded protein: CASSDGQANTIYF.

Only one count was recorded for this clone. The chain joins TRBV6-5 to TRBJ1-6; D might be TRBD1 (5 bases). CDR3 length: 14 residues. In germline, CDR1 is MNHEY, CDR2 SVGAGI. Trimming removed 7 bases at V and 5 bases at J, with 12 bases between. CDR3 protein: CASTPDSHNSPLHF. In DNA form, the CDR3 reads TGTGCCAGCACCCCTGACAGCCATAATTCACCCCTCCACTTT.

This rearrangement joins TRBV6-5 to TRBJ1-4; TRBD1 matches 8 bases. The germline CDR1 and CDR2 sequences are MNHEY and SVGAGI. The CDR3 has 14 amino acids. V trimming: 5 bases; J trimming: 7 bases; junction bases outside the gene matches: 6. CDR3 in DNA: TGTGCCAGCAGTCAGGGGGCGGAAGGTGAAAAACTGTTTTTT. This codes for CASSQGAEGEKLFF.

The rearrangement links TRBV7-9 to TRBJ2-1; 9 bases are a match to TRBD2. This CDR3 is 13 amino acids long. With V trimmed by 5 bases and J by 10 bases, 6 bases remained unmatched. The germline gives CDR1 SEHNR, CDR2 FQNEAQ (reference sequence). The CDR3 protein is CASSPVAGVEQFF. The CDR3 bases are TGTGCCAGCAGCCCTGTAGCGGGAGTAGAGCAGTTCTTC. Complete variable domain (other parts from reference TRBV7-9 and TRBJ2-1): DTGVSQNPRHKITKRGQNVTFRCDPISEHNRLYWYRQTLGQGPEFLTYFQNEAQLEKSRLLSDRFSAERPKGSFSTLEIQRTEQGDSAMYLCASSPVAGVEQFFGPGTRLTVL.

This clone occurred a few times. V is TRBV7-9 and J is TRBJ1-1; 8 nucleotides match TRBD1. Germline lookup yields CDR1 SEHNR and CDR2 FQNEAQ (reference sequence). The CDR3 is 14 amino acids. The J segment lost 1 base and the V segment lost 4 bases, leaving 2 bases of the junction unmatched. The CDR3 loop is CASSSQGGNTEAFF. The DNA of the CDR3 is TGTGCCAGCAGCTCACAGGGGGGGAACACTGAAGCTTTCTTT.

This chain links TRBV6-1 with TRBJ2-1; perhaps TRBD2 as D (5 bases). V gave up 5 bases and J gave up 0 bases, with 14 bases separating them. The CDR3 has 16 residues. Per the germline V gene, CDR1 is MNHNS and CDR2 is SASEGT. CDR3 amino acids: CASSQGLPSSYNEQFF. CDR3 nucleotide sequence: TGTGCCAGCAGTCAAGGACTCCCGAGCTCCTACAATGAGCAGTTCTTC.

The rearrangement joins TRBV18 to TRBJ2-2, with TRBD1 matching 7 bases. The CDR3 is 20 amino acids. CDR1 and CDR2 (germline): KGHSH, LQKENI. V lost 6 bases to trimming and J lost 3 bases; unmatched junction nucleotides: 22. In DNA form, the CDR3 reads TGTGCCAGCTCCACGGGGCACAGGGGTTTGGGGCCTTCGGACACCGGGGAGCTGTTTTTT. Amino acid sequence: CASSTGHRGLGPSDTGELFF.

The V call is TRBV12-3 or TRBV12-4, the J call TRBJ2-1; unclear D gene. The V and J ends lost 3 bases and 9 bases respectively, with 9 bases between them. The CDR3 length is 12 residues. CDR3 amino acids: CASSFGSREQFF. The CDR3 DNA is TGTGCCAGCAGTTTTGGCTCTCGTGAGCAGTTCTTC.

V usage is TRBV13 and J usage is TRBJ1-6; 7 nucleotides align to TRBD1. CDR3 length: 13 amino acids. CDR1 and CDR2 from the germline V gene are PRHDT and FYEKMQ (reference sequence). V lost 5 bases, J lost 8 bases, and 3 bases stayed unmatched. CDR3 sequence (DNA): TGTGCCAGCAGCGCCACAGGGGATTCACCCCTCCACTTT. This translates into CASSATGDSPLHF.

This chain connects TRBV2 to TRBJ1-2; D uncertain. The CDR3 extends over 12 amino acids. V shed 6 bases and J shed 8 bases, with 13 bases lying between them. Germline lookup yields CDR1 SNHLY and CDR2 FYNNEI. As DNA, the CDR3 is TGTGCCAGCAGGCTCGGAGGGAACGGCTACACCTTC. This sequence encodes CASRLGGNGYTF.

CDR3 residues: CASSTDRGIYEQYF. CDR3 coding DNA: TGCGCCAGCAGCACCGACAGGGGAATTTACGAGCAGTACTTC. This chain uses TRBV5-1 with TRBJ2-7, with 8 bases aligning to TRBD1. J gave up 4 bases and V 4 bases, and 7 bases lay outside the gene matches. Looked up from germline, CDR1 is SGHRS and CDR2 is YFSETQ. The CDR3 covers 14 residues.

The CDR3 sequence is CASSIERTGGRNEQFF. CDR3 sequence (DNA): TGTGCCAGTAGTATAGAGAGGACAGGGGGCAGGAATGAGCAGTTCTTC. The chain carries TRBV19 and TRBJ2-1; 11 bases agree with TRBD1. CDR1 is LNHDA and CDR2 is SQIVND in the germline V gene (reference sequence). The V segment lost 0 bases and the J segment 7 bases; nucleotides outside the gene matches: 5. The CDR3 loop spans 16 amino acids. The full variable domain, its missing parts supplied by reference TRBV19 and TRBJ2-1, is DGGITQSPKYLFRKEGQNVTLSCEQNLNHDAMYWYRQDPGQGLRLIYYSQIVNDFQKGDIAEGYSVSREKKESFPLTVTSAQKNPTAFYLCASSIERTGGRNEQFFGPGTRLTVL.

V and J are TRBV5-1 and TRBJ1-1; 8 bases line up with TRBD1. J was trimmed by 1 base and V by 2 bases; bases with no gene match: 4. CDR3 length: 15 amino acids. The germline CDR1 and CDR2 sequences are SGHRS and YFSETQ. The CDR3: CASSFQGASNTEAFF. The CDR3 nucleotides are TGCGCCAGCAGCTTCCAGGGGGCTTCGAACACTGAAGCTTTCTTT.

The rearrangement uses TRBV6-5 and TRBJ1-5; 11 positions agree with TRBD1. Germline-derived CDR1 and CDR2 are MNHEY and SVGAGI. CDR3 size: 15 residues. The J segment lost 7 bases and the V segment lost 7 bases, leaving 9 bases of the junction unmatched. DNA for the CDR3: TGTGCCAGCACCCCGGGGACAGGGGGTGGACAGCCCCAGCATTTT. It is translated as CASTPGTGGGQPQHF.

The rearrangement joins TRBV11-2 to TRBJ2-3; D not certain. The CDR3 is 14 residues long. V shed 5 bases and J shed 5 bases, with 14 bases lying between them. Germline loops: CDR1 SGHAT, CDR2 FQNNGV. Here the CDR3 DNA reads TGTGCCAGCAGCCTCTTAAGAGGAAAAGATACGCAGTATTTT. Its protein product is CASSLLRGKDTQYF.

The V call is TRBV30, the J call TRBJ1-4, with D unresolved. Per germline, CDR1 GTSNPN and CDR2 SVGIG (reference sequence). The CDR3 is made up of 14 amino acids. V was clipped by 2 bases and J by 3 bases, with 10 bases between them. CDR3 protein: CAWSPIPANEKLFF. The CDR3 DNA reads TGTGCCTGGAGTCCGATTCCAGCTAATGAAAAACTGTTTTTT.

The rearrangement uses TRBV7-9 and TRBJ2-1, with 11 bases fitting TRBD1. There are 17 residues in the CDR3. J lost 3 bases, V lost 5 bases, and 9 bases had no gene match. CDR1 and CDR2 (germline): SEHNR, FQNEAQ (reference sequence). CDR3 loop: CASSQTPGQGDYNEQFF. CDR3 DNA sequence: TGTGCCAGCAGCCAGACACCGGGACAGGGGGACTACAATGAGCAGTTCTTC.

The chain links TRBV11-2 to TRBJ1-3; unclear D gene. Per germline, CDR1 SGHAT and CDR2 FQNNGV. Trimming removed 1 base from V and 2 bases from J, with 6 bases in between. The CDR3 is 14 residues long. CDR3 DNA: TGTGCCAGCAGCTTAGCCCCTCCTGGAAACACCATATATTTT. As protein: CASSLAPPGNTIYF. The whole variable domain, remainder taken from reference TRBV11-2 and TRBJ1-3, is EAGVAQSPRYKIIEKRQSVAFWCNPISGHATLYWYQQILGQGPKLLIQFQNNGVVDDSQLPKDRFSAERLKGVDSTLKIQPAKLEDSAVYLCASSLAPPGNTIYFGEGSWLTVV.

The chain recombines TRBV7-2 with TRBJ2-7; 9 bases are a match to TRBD1. V dropped 1 base and J dropped 5; count of bases not matched to a gene: 3. The CDR3 extends over 14 amino acids. Germline lookup yields CDR1 SGHTA and CDR2 FQGNSA. DNA of the CDR3: TGTGCCAGCAGCTTAGGGGACAGGGTCCACGAGCAGTACTTC. Amino acids: CASSLGDRVHEQYF.

V and J are TRBV7-9 and TRBJ2-5; D perhaps matches TRBD2 (7 bases). The CDR3 runs to 16 residues. Germline V gene data show CDR1 as SEHNR and CDR2 as FQNEAQ (reference sequence). Trimming left V 1 base short and J 5 bases short, with 17 bases between. The DNA of the CDR3 is TGTGCCAGCAGCTTAGTTTCCGGGGGGCGCGGGGAGACCCAGTACTTC. This translates into CASSLVSGGRGETQYF.

V and J are TRBV9 and TRBJ2-7, with D possibly TRBD1 on 6 matching bases. Germline loops: CDR1 SGDLS, CDR2 YYNGEE. The V and J ends lost 2 bases and 2 bases respectively, with 11 bases between them. CDR3 length: 14 amino acids. The CDR3 sequence is CASSVSRGPYEQYF. The DNA for the CDR3 is TGTGCCAGCAGCGTTAGCAGGGGTCCCTACGAGCAGTACTTC.

V usage is TRBV5-1 and J usage is TRBJ2-3; tentative D call: TRBD2 (5 bases). Germline V gives CDR1 SGHRS, CDR2 YFSETQ. The CDR3 length is 15 residues. The V end was cut by 4 bases, the J end by 0 bases, with 12 bases between. CDR3: CASSLAGLSTDTQYF. CDR3 DNA sequence: TGCGCCAGCAGCCTCGCAGGACTGAGCACAGATACGCAGTATTTT.

The chain recombines TRBV5-1 with TRBJ2-5, with 11 bases identical to TRBD2. Germline V lookup: CDR1 SGHRS, CDR2 YFSETQ. This CDR3 has 14 residues. V dropped 4 bases and J dropped 3; count of bases not matched to a gene: 2. This CDR3 reads CASSLTSGKETQYF. CDR3 in DNA: TGCGCCAGCAGCCTGACTAGCGGGAAAGAGACCCAGTACTTC.